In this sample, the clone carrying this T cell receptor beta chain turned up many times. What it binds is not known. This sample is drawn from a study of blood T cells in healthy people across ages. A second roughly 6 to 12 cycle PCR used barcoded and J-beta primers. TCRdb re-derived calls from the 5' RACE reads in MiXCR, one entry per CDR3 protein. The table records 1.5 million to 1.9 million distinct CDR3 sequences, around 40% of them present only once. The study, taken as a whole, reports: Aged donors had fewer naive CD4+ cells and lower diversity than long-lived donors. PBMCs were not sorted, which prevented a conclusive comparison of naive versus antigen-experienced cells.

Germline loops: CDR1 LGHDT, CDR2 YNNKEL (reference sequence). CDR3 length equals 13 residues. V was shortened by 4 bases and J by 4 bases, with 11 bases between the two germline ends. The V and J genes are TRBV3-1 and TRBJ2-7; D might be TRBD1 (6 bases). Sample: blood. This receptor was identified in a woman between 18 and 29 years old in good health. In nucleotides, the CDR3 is TGTGCCAGCAGCCTAAGGGACAATTACGAGCAGTACTTC. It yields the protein CASSLRDNYEQYF.